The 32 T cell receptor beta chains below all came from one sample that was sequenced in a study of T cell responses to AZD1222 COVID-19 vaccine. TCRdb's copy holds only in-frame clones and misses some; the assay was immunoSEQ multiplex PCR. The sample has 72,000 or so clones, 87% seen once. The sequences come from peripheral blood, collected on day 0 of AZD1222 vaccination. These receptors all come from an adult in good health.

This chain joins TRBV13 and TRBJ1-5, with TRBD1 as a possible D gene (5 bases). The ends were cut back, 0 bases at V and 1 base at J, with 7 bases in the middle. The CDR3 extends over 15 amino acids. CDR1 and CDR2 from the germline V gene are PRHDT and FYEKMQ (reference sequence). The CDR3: CASSLGRDSNQPQHF. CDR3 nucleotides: TGTGCCAGCAGCTTAGGGCGGGACAGCAATCAGCCCCAGCATTTT.

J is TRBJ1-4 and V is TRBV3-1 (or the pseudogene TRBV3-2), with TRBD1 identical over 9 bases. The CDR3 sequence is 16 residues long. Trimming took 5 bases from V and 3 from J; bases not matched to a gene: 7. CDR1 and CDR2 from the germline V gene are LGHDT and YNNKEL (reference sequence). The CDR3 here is CASSEGQGQANEKLFF. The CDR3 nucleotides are TGTGCCAGCAGCGAGGGACAGGGACAAGCTAATGAAAAACTGTTTTTT.

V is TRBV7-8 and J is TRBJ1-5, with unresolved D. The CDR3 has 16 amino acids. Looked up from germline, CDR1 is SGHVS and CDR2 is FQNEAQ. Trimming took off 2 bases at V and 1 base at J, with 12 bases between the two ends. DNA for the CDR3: TGTGCCAGCAGCTTACTCCGAACGGAGAGCAATCAGCCCCAGCATTTT. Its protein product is CASSLLRTESNQPQHF.

The chain's CDR3 is CASSQTPGVGLRETQYF. CDR3 in DNA: TGCGCCAGCAGCCAGACCCCAGGGGTAGGCTTAAGAGAGACCCAGTACTTC. This sequence joins TRBV4-1 and TRBJ2-5; tentative D call: TRBD1 (6 bases). Germline V gene sequence: CDR1 MGHRA, CDR2 YSYEKL. This CDR3 is built from 17 residues. The ends were cut back, 3 bases at V and 4 bases at J, with 21 bases in the middle.

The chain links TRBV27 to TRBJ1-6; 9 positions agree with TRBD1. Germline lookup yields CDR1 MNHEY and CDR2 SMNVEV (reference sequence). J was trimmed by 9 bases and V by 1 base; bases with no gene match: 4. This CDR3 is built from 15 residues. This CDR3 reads CASSLYTGGSSPLHF. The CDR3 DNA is TGTGCCAGCAGTTTATACACAGGGGGCAGTTCACCCCTCCACTTT.

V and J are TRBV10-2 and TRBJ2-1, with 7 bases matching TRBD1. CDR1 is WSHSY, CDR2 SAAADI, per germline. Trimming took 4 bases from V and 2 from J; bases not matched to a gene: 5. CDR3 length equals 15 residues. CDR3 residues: CASSGTGTAYNEQFF. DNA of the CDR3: TGCGCCAGCAGTGGAACCGGGACAGCCTACAATGAGCAGTTCTTC.

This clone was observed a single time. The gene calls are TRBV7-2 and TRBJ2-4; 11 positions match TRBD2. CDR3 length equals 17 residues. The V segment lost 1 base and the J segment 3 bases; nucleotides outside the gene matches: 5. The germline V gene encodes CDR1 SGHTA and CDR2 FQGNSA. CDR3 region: CASSLGLAGGLKNIQYF. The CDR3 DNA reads TGTGCCAGCAGCTTAGGCCTAGCGGGGGGACTCAAAAACATTCAGTACTTC.

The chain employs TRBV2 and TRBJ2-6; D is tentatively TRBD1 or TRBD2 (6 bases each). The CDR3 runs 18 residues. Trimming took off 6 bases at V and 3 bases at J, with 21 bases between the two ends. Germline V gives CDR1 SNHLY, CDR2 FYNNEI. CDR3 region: CASSERGTLHGGANVLTF. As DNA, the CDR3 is TGTGCCAGCAGCGAAAGGGGGACTCTTCACGGTGGGGCCAACGTCCTGACTTTC.

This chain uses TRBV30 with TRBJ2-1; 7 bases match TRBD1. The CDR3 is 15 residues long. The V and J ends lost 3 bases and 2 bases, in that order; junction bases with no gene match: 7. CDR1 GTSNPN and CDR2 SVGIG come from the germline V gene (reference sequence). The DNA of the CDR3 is TGTGCCTGGAGGAAAGCCGGGACAGCCTACAATGAGCAGTTCTTC. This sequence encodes CAWRKAGTAYNEQFF.

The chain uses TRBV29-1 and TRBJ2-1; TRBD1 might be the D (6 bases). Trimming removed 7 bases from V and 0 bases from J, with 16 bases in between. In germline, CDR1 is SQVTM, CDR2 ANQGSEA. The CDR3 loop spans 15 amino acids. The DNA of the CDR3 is TGCAGCGATCTCCTCAGGGGAAGCTCCTACAATGAGCAGTTCTTC. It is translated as CSDLLRGSSYNEQFF.

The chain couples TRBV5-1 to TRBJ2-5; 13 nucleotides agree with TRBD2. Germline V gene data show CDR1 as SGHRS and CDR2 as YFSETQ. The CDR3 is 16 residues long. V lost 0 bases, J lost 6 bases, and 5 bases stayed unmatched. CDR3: CASSLGGLAGVQTQYF. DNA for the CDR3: TGCGCCAGCAGCTTGGGAGGACTAGCGGGAGTTCAGACCCAGTACTTC. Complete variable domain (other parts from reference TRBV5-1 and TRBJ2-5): KAGVTQTPRYLIKTRGQQVTLSCSPISGHRSVSWYQQTPGQGLQFLFEYFSETQRNKGNFPGRFSGRQFSNSRSEMNVSTLELGDSALYLCASSLGGLAGVQTQYFGPGTRLLVL.

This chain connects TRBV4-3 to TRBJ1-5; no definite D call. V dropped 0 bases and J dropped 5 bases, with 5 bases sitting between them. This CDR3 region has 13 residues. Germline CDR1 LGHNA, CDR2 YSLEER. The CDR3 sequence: CASSQDSDQPQHF. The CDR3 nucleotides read TGCGCCAGCAGCCAAGACTCGGATCAGCCCCAGCATTTT.

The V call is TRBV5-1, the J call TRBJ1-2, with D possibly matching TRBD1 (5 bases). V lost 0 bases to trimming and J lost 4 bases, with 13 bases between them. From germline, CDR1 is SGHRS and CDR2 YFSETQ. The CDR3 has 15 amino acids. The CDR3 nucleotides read TGCGCCAGCAGCTTGGCGGCAGGGATGGTCTATGGCTACACCTTC. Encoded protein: CASSLAAGMVYGYTF.

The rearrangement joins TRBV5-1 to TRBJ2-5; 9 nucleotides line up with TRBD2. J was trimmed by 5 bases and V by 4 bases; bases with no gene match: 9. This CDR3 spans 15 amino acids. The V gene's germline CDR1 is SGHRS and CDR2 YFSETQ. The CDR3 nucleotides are TGCGCCAGCAGCCCGGTAGCGGGAGAGGCGGAGACCCAGTACTTC. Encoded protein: CASSPVAGEAETQYF.

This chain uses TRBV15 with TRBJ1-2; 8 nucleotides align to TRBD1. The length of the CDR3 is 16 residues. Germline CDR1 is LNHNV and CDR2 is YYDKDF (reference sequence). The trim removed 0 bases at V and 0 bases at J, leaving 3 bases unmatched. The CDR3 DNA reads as TGTGCCACCAGCAGAGATCGGGGACAGGCTAACTATGGCTACACCTTC. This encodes CATSRDRGQANYGYTF.

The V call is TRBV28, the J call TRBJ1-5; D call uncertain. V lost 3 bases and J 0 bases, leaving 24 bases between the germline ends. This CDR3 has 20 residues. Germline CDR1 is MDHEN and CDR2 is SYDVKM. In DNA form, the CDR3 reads TGTGCCAGCAGTTTTTTTGTTGGGGAATATGCGGGTCATAGCAATCAGCCCCAGCATTTT. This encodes CASSFFVGEYAGHSNQPQHF.

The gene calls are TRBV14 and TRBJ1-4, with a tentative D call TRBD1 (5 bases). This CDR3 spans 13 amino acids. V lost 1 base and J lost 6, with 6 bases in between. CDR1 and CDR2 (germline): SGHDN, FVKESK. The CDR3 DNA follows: TGTGCCAGCAGCCAAGTGGGGGATGAAAAACTGTTTTTT. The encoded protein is CASSQVGDEKLFF.

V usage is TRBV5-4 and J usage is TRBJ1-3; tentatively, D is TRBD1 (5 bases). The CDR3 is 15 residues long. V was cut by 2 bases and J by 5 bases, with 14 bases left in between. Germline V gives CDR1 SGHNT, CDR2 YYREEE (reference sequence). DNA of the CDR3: TGTGCCAGCAGCTTAGGTGGACAACAAAGAAACACCATATATTTT. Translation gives CASSLGGQQRNTIYF.

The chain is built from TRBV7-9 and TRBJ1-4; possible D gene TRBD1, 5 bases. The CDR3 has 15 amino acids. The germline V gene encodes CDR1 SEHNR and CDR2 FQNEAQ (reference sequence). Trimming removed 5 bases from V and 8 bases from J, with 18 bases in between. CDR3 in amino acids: CASSTAGGMREKLFF. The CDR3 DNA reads TGTGCCAGCAGCACGGCCGGGGGAATGAGAGAAAAACTGTTTTTT.

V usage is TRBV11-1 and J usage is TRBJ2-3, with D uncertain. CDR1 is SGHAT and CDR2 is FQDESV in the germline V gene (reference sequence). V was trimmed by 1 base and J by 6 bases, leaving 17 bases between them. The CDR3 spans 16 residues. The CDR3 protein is CASSLGAQKGIDTQYF. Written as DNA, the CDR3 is TGTGCCAGCAGCTTAGGGGCCCAAAAAGGGATTGATACGCAGTATTTT. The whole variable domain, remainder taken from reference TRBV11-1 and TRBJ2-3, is EAEVAQSPRYKITEKSQAVAFWCDPISGHATLYWYRQILGQGPELLVQFQDESVVDDSQLPKDRFSAERLKGVDSTLKIQPAELGDSAMYLCASSLGAQKGIDTQYFGPGTRLTVL.

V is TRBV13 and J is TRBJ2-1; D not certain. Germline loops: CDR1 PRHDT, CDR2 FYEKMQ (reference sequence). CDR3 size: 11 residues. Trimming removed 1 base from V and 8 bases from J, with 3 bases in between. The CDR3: CASSLVDEQFF. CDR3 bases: TGTGCCAGCAGCTTAGTCGATGAGCAGTTCTTC.

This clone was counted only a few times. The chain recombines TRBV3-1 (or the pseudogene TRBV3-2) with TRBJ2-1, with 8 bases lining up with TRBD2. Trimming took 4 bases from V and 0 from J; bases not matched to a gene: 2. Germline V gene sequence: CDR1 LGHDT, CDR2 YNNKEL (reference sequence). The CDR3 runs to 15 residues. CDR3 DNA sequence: TGTGCCAGCAGCCCAAGCGGGGGCTCCTACAATGAGCAGTTCTTC. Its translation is CASSPSGGSYNEQFF.

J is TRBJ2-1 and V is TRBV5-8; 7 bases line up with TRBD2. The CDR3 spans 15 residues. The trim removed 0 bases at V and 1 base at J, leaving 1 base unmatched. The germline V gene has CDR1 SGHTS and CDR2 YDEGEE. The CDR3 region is CASSLAGRSYNEQFF. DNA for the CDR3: TGTGCCAGCAGCTTGGCCGGGAGGTCCTACAATGAGCAGTTCTTC.

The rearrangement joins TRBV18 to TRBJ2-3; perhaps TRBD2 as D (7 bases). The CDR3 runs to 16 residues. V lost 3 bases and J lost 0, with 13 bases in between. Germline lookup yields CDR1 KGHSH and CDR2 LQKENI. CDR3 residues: CASSPLRGGSTDTQYF. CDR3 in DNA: TGTGCCAGCTCACCCCTGAGGGGGGGGAGCACAGATACGCAGTATTTT.

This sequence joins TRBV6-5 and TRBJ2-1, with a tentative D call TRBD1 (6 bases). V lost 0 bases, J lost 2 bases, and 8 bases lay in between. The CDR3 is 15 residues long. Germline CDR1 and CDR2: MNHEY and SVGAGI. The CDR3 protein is CASSYSGQPYNEQFF. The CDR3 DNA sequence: TGTGCCAGCAGTTACTCGGGACAACCCTACAATGAGCAGTTCTTC.

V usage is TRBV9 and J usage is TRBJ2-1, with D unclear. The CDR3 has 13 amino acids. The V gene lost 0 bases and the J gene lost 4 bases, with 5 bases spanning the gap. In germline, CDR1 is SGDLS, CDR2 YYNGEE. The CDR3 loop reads CASSVEGYNEQFF. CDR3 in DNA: TGTGCCAGCAGCGTAGAGGGTTACAATGAGCAGTTCTTC.

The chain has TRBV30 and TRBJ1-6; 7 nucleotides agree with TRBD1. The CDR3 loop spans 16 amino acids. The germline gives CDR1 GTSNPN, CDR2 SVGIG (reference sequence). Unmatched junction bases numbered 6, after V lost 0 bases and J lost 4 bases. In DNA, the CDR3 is TGTGCCTGGAGTGTACGGACAGGCCAGTATAATTCACCCCTCCACTTT. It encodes CAWSVRTGQYNSPLHF.

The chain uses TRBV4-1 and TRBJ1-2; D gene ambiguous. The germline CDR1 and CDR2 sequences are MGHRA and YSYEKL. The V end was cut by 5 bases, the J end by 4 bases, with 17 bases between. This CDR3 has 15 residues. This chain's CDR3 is CASSETRWGAYGYTF. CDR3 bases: TGCGCCAGCAGCGAGACAAGATGGGGTGCCTATGGCTACACCTTC.

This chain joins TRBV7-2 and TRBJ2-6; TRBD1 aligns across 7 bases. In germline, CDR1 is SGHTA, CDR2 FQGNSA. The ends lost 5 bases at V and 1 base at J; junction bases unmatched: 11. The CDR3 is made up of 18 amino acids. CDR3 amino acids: CASSQTGALVSGANVLTF. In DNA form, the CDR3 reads TGTGCCAGCAGCCAAACAGGGGCCCTCGTGTCTGGGGCCAACGTCCTGACTTTC.

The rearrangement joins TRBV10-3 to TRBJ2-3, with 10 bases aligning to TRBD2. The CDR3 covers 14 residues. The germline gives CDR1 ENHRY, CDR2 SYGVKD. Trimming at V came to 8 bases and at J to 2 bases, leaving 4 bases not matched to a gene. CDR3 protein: CAISLAGDTDTQYF. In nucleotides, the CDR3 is TGTGCCATCTCGCTAGCGGGAGACACAGATACGCAGTATTTT.

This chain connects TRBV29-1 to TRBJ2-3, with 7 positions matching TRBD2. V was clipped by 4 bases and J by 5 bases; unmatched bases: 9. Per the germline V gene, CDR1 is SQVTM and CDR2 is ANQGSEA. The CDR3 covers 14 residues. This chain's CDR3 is CSVAPSGNLDTQYF. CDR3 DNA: TGCAGCGTTGCCCCTAGCGGAAATTTAGATACGCAGTATTTT.

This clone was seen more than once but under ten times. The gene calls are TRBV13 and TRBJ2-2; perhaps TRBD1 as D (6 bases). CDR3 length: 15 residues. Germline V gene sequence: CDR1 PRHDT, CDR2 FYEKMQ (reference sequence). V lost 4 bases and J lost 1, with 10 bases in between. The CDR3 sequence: CASSWDTRNTGELFF. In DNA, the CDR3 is TGTGCCAGCAGCTGGGACACCAGGAACACCGGGGAGCTGTTTTTT.